A selection of T cell receptor beta chains follows, all from one sample in a study of T-cell memory formation after mild COVID-19. Via MiXCR, TCRdb re-called the 5' RACE reads, giving one row per CDR3 protein. The sample carries 110,000 to 150,000 distinct CDR3 sequences, under 30% recorded once. Sequencing used PBMCs or a T cell subset sorted from them (not recorded which). The receptors originated from an adult woman who had mild COVID-19 (a few samples of this study predate the infection). Cell type and time point are not known. Both conserved end residues are part of each CDR3. D genes are given only for firm matches. Some rows mark clone size as missing; the rest say once, few, many or name a class of expanded clone.

size,J,V,D,DNA,CDR3
few,TRBJ2-5,TRBV7-8,-,TGTGCCAGCAGCTTACCAACACCCTACCAAGAGACCCAGTACTTC,CASSLPTPYQETQYF
few,TRBJ2-1,TRBV7-6,TRBD2,TGTGCCAGCAGCTTAGGGCTAGCGGGAGTAGGTGAGCAGTTCTTC,CASSLGLAGVGEQFF
-,TRBJ2-1,TRBV5-1,TRBD2,TGCGCCAGCAGCCTAGCGGGAGTCAACAATGAGCAGTTCTTC,CASSLAGVNNEQFF
-,TRBJ2-7,TRBV12-3/TRBV12-4,TRBD2,TGTGCCAGCAGTCCCCCAAGCGGGGGCCCCTACGAGCAGTACTTC,CASSPPSGGPYEQYF
few,TRBJ2-1,TRBV7-8,TRBD2,TGTGCCAGCAGCCCCGCGGGGGGGCTCTACAATGAGCAGTTCTTC,CASSPAGGLYNEQFF
many,TRBJ2-7,TRBV5-6,TRBD1,TGTGCCAGCAGCTTCGGGACAGGGGACTACGAGCAGTACTTC,CASSFGTGDYEQYF
-,TRBJ2-3,TRBV4-3,-,TGCGCCAGCAGCCAAGATAACGTCTGGGATCTAGGCACAGATACGCAGTATTTT,CASSQDNVWDLGTDTQYF
once,TRBJ1-2,TRBV10-3,-,TGTGCCATCAGGGATGGGGGCTACACCTTC,CAIRDGGYTF
-,TRBJ2-1,TRBV9,TRBD1,TGTGCCAGCAGACCTACCGGGACAGGGGTGTACAATGAGCAGTTCTTC,CASRPTGTGVYNEQFF
-,TRBJ2-7,TRBV15,-,TGTGCCACCAGCAGGTGGGATACAGGACCCGAGCAGTACTTC,CATSRWDTGPEQYF
-,TRBJ2-7,TRBV7-9,TRBD2,TGTGCCAGCAGTGGAGCGGGAGTCCACGAGCAGTACTTC,CASSGAGVHEQYF
-,TRBJ1-5,TRBV13,-,TGTGCCAGCAGTATTGGGCCCGCGAATCAGCCCCAGCATTTT,CASSIGPANQPQHF
few,TRBJ2-5,TRBV5-1,TRBD1,TGCGCCAGCAGCCCAGGCGACAGGGGGCAAGAGACCCAGTACTTC,CASSPGDRGQETQYF
-,TRBJ2-1,TRBV29-1,TRBD1,TGCAGCGCCGGACAGGTAACCTACAATGAGCAGTTCTTC,CSAGQVTYNEQFF
once,TRBJ1-1,TRBV20-1,-,TGCAGTGCTAGAGATGGGGGTGATGAAGCTTTCTTT,CSARDGGDEAFF
-,TRBJ1-2,TRBV20-1,-,TGCAGTGCTAGAGATGTGGACACTAACTATGGCTACACCTTC,CSARDVDTNYGYTF
-,TRBJ2-7,TRBV5-6,-,TGTGCCAGCAGCTTGGCCTCTGAAAACGAGCAGTACTTC,CASSLASENEQYF
-,TRBJ1-6,TRBV9,-,TGTGCCAGCAGCGTAGGGGATACGGAGTCACCCCTCCACTTT,CASSVGDTESPLHF
-,TRBJ2-5,TRBV3-1,-,TGTGCCAGCAGCCAAGAATCAGGAACTTTTGAAGAGACCCAGTACTTC,CASSQESGTFEETQYF
-,TRBJ1-2,TRBV20-1,-,TGCAGTGCTAGAGTCGGGACAACGGAACACACCTTC,CSARVGTTEHTF
-,TRBJ2-1,TRBV4-1,TRBD2,TGCGCCACTTGGGACTACGGGTACGATGAGCAGTTCTTC,CATWDYGYDEQFF
-,TRBJ2-7,TRBV12-3/TRBV12-4,-,TGTGCCAGCAGTTTTAGCGGGGGACAGGGCCTCTACGAGCAGTACTTC,CASSFSGGQGLYEQYF
few,TRBJ2-5,TRBV9,TRBD2,TGTGCCAGCAGCGTAGGGACTAGCGGGGGAGAGACCCAGTACTTC,CASSVGTSGGETQYF
few,TRBJ1-3,TRBV9,-,TGTGCCAGCAGCGGAGGGGAGCGTAACACCATATATTTT,CASSGGERNTIYF
-,TRBJ1-1,TRBV10-1,TRBD1,TGCGCCAGCACCAGGACAGGCGGGAACACTGAAGCTTTCTTT,CASTRTGGNTEAFF
few,TRBJ2-1,TRBV21-1,-,TGTGCCAGCAGCAAACTTCTCTTCGGGGTTTCGACCTACAATGAGCAGTTCTTC,CASSKLLFGVSTYNEQFF
-,TRBJ2-3,TRBV24-1,TRBD1,TGTGCCACCGCCCCGGGACAGGGGGCGTCAGATACGCAGTATTTT,CATAPGQGASDTQYF
few,TRBJ2-3,TRBV12-3/TRBV12-4,TRBD2,TGTGCCAGCAGCCCCCCTAGGACTAGCGGCATAGAAACGCAGTATTTT,CASSPPRTSGIETQYF
-,TRBJ2-7,TRBV6-1,TRBD2,TGTGCCAGCAAGACTAGCGACTACTCCGAGCAGTACTTC,CASKTSDYSEQYF
-,TRBJ2-3,TRBV6-4,TRBD2,TGTGCCAGCAGTGACTCGACTAGCGGGGGCGCAGATACGCAGTATTTT,CASSDSTSGGADTQYF
few,TRBJ2-1,TRBV27,TRBD2,TGTGCCAGCAGTTTCGGGACTAGCGGGATCTACAATGAGCAGTTCTTC,CASSFGTSGIYNEQFF
few,TRBJ2-1,TRBV11-1,TRBD1,TGTGCCAGCAGCTTTCTGGGACAGGGAAGCAATGAGCAGTTCTTC,CASSFLGQGSNEQFF
-,TRBJ2-1,TRBV20-1,-,TGCAGTGCTCGACAGGTCCGGTTCTTC,CSARQVRFF
-,TRBJ2-4,TRBV6-1,-,TGTGCCAGCAGTGTTCCCGGGACGGACTTAAACATTCAGTACTTC,CASSVPGTDLNIQYF
few,TRBJ2-3,TRBV12-3/TRBV12-4,TRBD1,TGTGCCAGCAGTACCCGTCGACAGGGGATCAGCACAGATACGCAGTATTTT,CASSTRRQGISTDTQYF
few,TRBJ1-2,TRBV24-1,-,TGTGCCACCATCCGGGTCCCTGGCTACACCTTC,CATIRVPGYTF
few,TRBJ1-2,TRBV27,-,TGTGCCAGCAGTGGTCTGGGAGTAGGCTATGGCTACACCTTC,CASSGLGVGYGYTF
few,TRBJ2-7,TRBV14,-,TGTGCCAGCAGCCAAGAGCCGGGATTAGCCTACGAGCAGTACTTC,CASSQEPGLAYEQYF
-,TRBJ2-1,TRBV5-6,TRBD1,TGTGCCAGCAGCTTGGCCGTGACAGGGGTGTACAATGAGCAGTTCTTC,CASSLAVTGVYNEQFF
few,TRBJ2-5,TRBV12-3/TRBV12-4,TRBD1,TGTGCCAGCCGAACAGGGGGCCAAGAGACCCAGTACTTC,CASRTGGQETQYF
-,TRBJ1-5,TRBV5-1,TRBD1,TGCGCCAGCAGCCCGGGACAGGGCCTGGAGCAGCCCCAGCATTTT,CASSPGQGLEQPQHF
-,TRBJ2-5,TRBV24-1,TRBD2,TGTGCCACCAGTGAGGGACTAGCGAAGGGGGAGACCCAGTACTTC,CATSEGLAKGETQYF
-,TRBJ2-1,TRBV12-3/TRBV12-4,TRBD2,TGTGCCAGCAGTTTAAACTTCCTAGCGGGAGGGTTTCATGAGCAGTTCTTC,CASSLNFLAGGFHEQFF
few,TRBJ2-3,TRBV3-1,-,TGTGCCAGCAGCCCGGACGGGACTAGCACAGATACGCAGTATTTT,CASSPDGTSTDTQYF
many,TRBJ2-7,TRBV4-1,-,TGCGCCAGCAGCCAAGAGCCCAGGGGCTCCTACGAGCAGTACTTC,CASSQEPRGSYEQYF
few,TRBJ2-3,TRBV24-1,TRBD1,TGTGCCACCAGTGATTTGGGCCAGGGGGAAGCAGCGGATACGCAGTATTTT,CATSDLGQGEAADTQYF
few,TRBJ2-7,TRBV24-1,-,TGTGCCACCAGGGACAGCTCCTACGAGCAGTACTTC,CATRDSSYEQYF
-,TRBJ1-1,TRBV10-2,TRBD1,TGCGCCAGCAGTGAGACAGGGGCGAACACTGAAGCTTTCTTT,CASSETGANTEAFF
-,TRBJ2-7,TRBV7-9,-,TGTGCCAGCAGCCTGTCGGGGGATAGAATTTACGAGCAGTACTTC,CASSLSGDRIYEQYF
-,TRBJ2-7,TRBV27,TRBD1,TGTGCCAGCAGTTTCGCAGGGGGCCCCACCTACGAGCAGTACTTC,CASSFAGGPTYEQYF
few,TRBJ2-3,TRBV20-1,-,TGCAGTGCTAGAGATTTAGCGGCTTACACAGATACGCAGTATTTT,CSARDLAAYTDTQYF
few,TRBJ1-2,TRBV7-3,-,TGTGCCAGCAGCCCGGTTGGGGGGCGAAGTGGCTACACCTTC,CASSPVGGRSGYTF
few,TRBJ2-1,TRBV20-1,TRBD2,TGCAGTGTCCCGGGACTAGCGGATTACAATGAGCAGTTCTTC,CSVPGLADYNEQFF
-,TRBJ2-6,TRBV7-8,TRBD1,TGTGCCAGCAGCTTAGCGGGACAGGGGGCTTTCGGGGCCAACGTCCTGACTTTC,CASSLAGQGAFGANVLTF
-,TRBJ1-1,TRBV5-1,-,TGCGCCAGCAGCTTGATAGGACAAAGCACTGAAGCTTTCTTT,CASSLIGQSTEAFF
many,TRBJ2-7,TRBV10-3,-,TGTGCCATCAGTGAGGAGGCCAACGAGCAGTACTTC,CAISEEANEQYF
-,TRBJ2-1,TRBV6-5,-,TGTGCCAGCAGTTACACGGGAGCAGGGGAGCAGTTCTTC,CASSYTGAGEQFF